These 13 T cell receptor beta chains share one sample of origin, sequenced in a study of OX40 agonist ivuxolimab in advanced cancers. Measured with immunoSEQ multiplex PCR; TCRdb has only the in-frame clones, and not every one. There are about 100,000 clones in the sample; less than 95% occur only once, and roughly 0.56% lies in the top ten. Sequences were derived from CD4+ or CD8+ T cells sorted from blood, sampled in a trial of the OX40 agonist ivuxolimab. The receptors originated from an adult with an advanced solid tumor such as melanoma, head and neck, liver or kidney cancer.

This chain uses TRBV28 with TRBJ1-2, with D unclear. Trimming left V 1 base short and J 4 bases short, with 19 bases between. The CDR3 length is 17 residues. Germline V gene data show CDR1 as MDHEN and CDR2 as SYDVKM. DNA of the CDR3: TGTGCCAGCAGTTTATACTCCATTGGGCCAGGCAGCTATGGCTACACCTTC. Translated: CASSLYSIGPGSYGYTF.

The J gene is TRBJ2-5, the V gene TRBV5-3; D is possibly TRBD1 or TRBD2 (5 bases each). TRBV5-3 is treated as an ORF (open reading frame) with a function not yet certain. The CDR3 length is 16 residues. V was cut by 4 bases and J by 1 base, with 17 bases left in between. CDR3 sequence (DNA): TGTGCCAGAAGCACCGCTAGCAGGGCCTCCCAAGAGACCCAGTACTTC. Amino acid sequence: CARSTASRASQETQYF.

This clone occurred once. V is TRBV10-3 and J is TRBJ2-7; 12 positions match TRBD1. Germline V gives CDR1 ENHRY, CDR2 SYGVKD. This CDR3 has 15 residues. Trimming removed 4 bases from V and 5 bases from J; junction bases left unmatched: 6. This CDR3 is CAISAVGTGGHEQYF. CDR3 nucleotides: TGTGCCATCAGTGCTGTGGGGACAGGGGGCCACGAGCAGTACTTC.

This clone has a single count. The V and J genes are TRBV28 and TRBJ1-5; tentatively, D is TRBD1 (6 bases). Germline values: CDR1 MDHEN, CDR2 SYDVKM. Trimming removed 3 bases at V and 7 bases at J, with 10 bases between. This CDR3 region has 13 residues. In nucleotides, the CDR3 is TGTGCCAGCAGTTTGTACCAGGGGCAGCCCCAGCATTTT. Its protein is CASSLYQGQPQHF.

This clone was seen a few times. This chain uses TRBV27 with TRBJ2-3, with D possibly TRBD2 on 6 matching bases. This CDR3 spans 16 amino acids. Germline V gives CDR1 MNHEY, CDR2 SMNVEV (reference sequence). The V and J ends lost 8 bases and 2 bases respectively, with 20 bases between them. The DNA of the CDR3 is TGTGCCAGCGGGGCTTTAGCGGAGACTTTCACAGATACGCAGTATTTT. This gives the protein CASGALAETFTDTQYF.

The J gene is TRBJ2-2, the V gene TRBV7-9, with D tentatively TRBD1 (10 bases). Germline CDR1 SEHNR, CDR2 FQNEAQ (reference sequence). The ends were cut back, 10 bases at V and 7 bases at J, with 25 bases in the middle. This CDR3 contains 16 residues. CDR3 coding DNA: TGTGCCACCGACAGGGGGCTAGCGGGGTATAGCGGGGAGCTGTTTTTT. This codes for CATDRGLAGYSGELFF.

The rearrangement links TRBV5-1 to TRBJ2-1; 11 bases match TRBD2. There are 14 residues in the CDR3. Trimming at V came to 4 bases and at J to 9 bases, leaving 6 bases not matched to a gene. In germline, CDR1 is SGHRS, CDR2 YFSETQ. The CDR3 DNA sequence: TGCGCCAGCAGCGGGTGGGGACTAGCGGTTGAGCAGTTCTTC. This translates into CASSGWGLAVEQFF.

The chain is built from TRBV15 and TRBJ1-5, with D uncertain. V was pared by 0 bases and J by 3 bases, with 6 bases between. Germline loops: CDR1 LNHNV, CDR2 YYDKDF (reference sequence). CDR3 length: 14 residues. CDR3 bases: TGTGCCACCAGCAGAGATTTCAACAATCAGCCCCAGCATTTT. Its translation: CATSRDFNNQPQHF.

For the CDR3, the DNA is TGCGCCAGCCACAAACTAGCGGGAAGCTCCTACGAGCAGTACTTC. Protein sequence: CASHKLAGSSYEQYF. The J gene is TRBJ2-7, the V gene TRBV5-1; 10 positions agree with TRBD2. This CDR3 spans 15 amino acids. V was clipped by 7 bases and J by 0 bases; unmatched bases: 7. Germline CDR1 and CDR2: SGHRS and YFSETQ.

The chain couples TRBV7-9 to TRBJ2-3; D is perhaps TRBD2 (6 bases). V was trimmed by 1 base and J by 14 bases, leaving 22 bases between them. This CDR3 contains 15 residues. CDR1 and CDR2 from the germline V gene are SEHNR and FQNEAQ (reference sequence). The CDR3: CASSLGRRGGDSPYF. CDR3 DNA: TGTGCCAGCAGCTTAGGCCGGAGGGGTGGAGACTCCCCGTATTTT.

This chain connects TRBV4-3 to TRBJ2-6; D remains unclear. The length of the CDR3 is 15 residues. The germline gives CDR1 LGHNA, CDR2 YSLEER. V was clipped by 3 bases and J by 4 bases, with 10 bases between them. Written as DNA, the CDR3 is TGCGCCAGCAGCCAGGCCCTTGACGGGGCCAACGTCCTGACTTTC. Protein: CASSQALDGANVLTF.

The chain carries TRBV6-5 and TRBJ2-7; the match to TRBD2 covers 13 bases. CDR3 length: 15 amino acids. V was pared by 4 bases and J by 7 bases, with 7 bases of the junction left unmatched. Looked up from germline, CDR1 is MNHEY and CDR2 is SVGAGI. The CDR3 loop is CASSSRLAGGREQYF. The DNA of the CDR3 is TGTGCCAGCAGTTCGAGACTAGCGGGAGGACGGGAGCAGTACTTC.

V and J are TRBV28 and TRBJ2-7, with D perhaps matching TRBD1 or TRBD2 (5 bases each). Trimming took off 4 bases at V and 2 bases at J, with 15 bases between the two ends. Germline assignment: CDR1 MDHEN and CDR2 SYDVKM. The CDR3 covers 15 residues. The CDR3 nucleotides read TGTGCCAGCAGTTCCTTTTTGTGGGGACCCTACGAGCAGTACTTC. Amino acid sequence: CASSSFLWGPYEQYF.